This TCR beta chain was documented in a study of Ad26.COV2.S vaccination and SARS-CoV-2 variants. On the study more broadly: Intramuscular Ad26.COV2.S at 5x10^10 or 1x10^11 viral particles.

This clone is a singleton in its sample. CDR1 MNHEY and CDR2 SVGAGI come from the germline V gene. CDR3 size: 13 residues. The ends were cut back, 4 bases at V and 6 bases at J, with 10 bases in the middle. Treatment given: about 20 received Ad26.COV2.S at low or high dose, single or two shots; a few received placebo; per-sample allocation not given. All samples were drawn on day 63, counting from the first vaccine or placebo injection. Aged 18-55 years, donor was enrolled in Boston around 2020. The data were produced by immunoSEQ multiplex PCR, yet TCRdb's version contains in-frame clones alone and is incomplete. The sample lists just over 350,000 clones; approximately 84% were seen once.

The chain links TRBV6-5 to TRBJ1-5; D uncertain. Sequences were derived from peripheral blood, sampled in a trial of Ad26.COV2.S vaccine versus placebo. The TCR comes from a person aged 18 to 65 who received the Ad26.COV2.S COVID-19 vaccine or a placebo. CDR3 sequence reads: CASSSKSRQPQHF. The CDR3 DNA sequence: TGTGCCAGCAGTTCTAAGTCCCGTCAGCCCCAGCATTTT.